This is a list of T cell receptor beta chains from one sample in a study of CD8 T cells in ankylosing spondylitis. TCRdb re-derived calls from the 5' RACE reads in MiXCR, one entry per CDR3 protein. The repertoire holds about 800,000 distinct CDR3 sequences, with 12% as singletons. Input material: blood, either unsorted or a sorted T cell fraction (not recorded which). These receptors originate from a male donor with ankylosing spondylitis. The CDR3 runs from the conserved cysteine through the conserved F or W. Each record gives: J gene, V gene, D gene, clone size, CDR3 DNA, CDR3 protein. A D gene is named only where the DNA matches it firmly. Clone size is not always given. Where it is, it says once, few, many or a class for expanded clones.

TRBJ2-5 TRBV12-3/TRBV12-4 TRBD1 few TGTGCCAGCAGTCTGGGGACAGGCTCTTCGGAGACCCAGTACTTC CASSLGTGSSETQYF
TRBJ1-2 TRBV28 TRBD1 NA TGTGCCAGCAGACTACTCGGGACAGGGGGCCGAAGCTATGGCTACACCTTC CASRLLGTGGRSYGYTF
TRBJ1-2 TRBV20-1 NA NA TGCAGTGCTAGAAGCCAGGAACAGGGAAGCCATGGCTACACCTTC CSARSQEQGSHGYTF
TRBJ2-4 TRBV6-2/TRBV6-3 NA few TGTGCCAGCAGTTACTCTACTGGACGCCTAGCCAAAAACATTCAGTACTTC CASSYSTGRLAKNIQYF
TRBJ2-7 TRBV5-4 TRBD2 NA TGTGCCAGCAGCACAGAAGCGGGGGGCCACTCCTACGAGCAGTACTTC CASSTEAGGHSYEQYF
TRBJ2-7 TRBV14 NA few TGTGCCAGCAGCCAAGGCCCGGTAAGATACGAGCAGTACTTC CASSQGPVRYEQYF
TRBJ2-1 TRBV27 NA few TGTGCCAGCAGTTTAGCAGGGGCCCCTAATAAGTACAATGAGCAGTTCTTC CASSLAGAPNKYNEQFF
TRBJ1-4 TRBV6-5 TRBD1 NA TGTGCCAGCAGTTCCACAGGGGGTGGTGAAAAACTGTTTTTT CASSSTGGGEKLFF
TRBJ2-7 TRBV27 NA NA TGTGCCAGCAGTTTATCTGGACAGTTGGGTTACGAGCAGTACTTC CASSLSGQLGYEQYF
TRBJ2-1 TRBV20-1 TRBD2 many TGCAGTGCTGAACTCTATGCGGGAGAGGGGTACAATGAGCAGTTCTTC CSAELYAGEGYNEQFF
TRBJ1-4 TRBV12-3/TRBV12-4 NA many TGTGCCACCAGCAGGGGTTACCATGAAAAACTGTTTTTT CATSRGYHEKLFF
TRBJ2-3 TRBV7-9 TRBD2 NA TGTGCCAGCAGCTTACGACTAGCGTCTAGCACAGATACGCAGTATTTT CASSLRLASSTDTQYF
TRBJ2-1 TRBV7-2 TRBD1 NA TGTGCCAGCAGCCACAGGACAGGTCGCTCCTACAATGAGCAGTTCTTC CASSHRTGRSYNEQFF
TRBJ2-5 TRBV12-3/TRBV12-4 NA NA TGTGCCAGCAGTTCCCTGCGGGACCCGCGAGAGACCCAGTACTTC CASSSLRDPRETQYF
TRBJ2-1 TRBV20-1 TRBD2 NA TGCAGCGCACTAGCGGGAGTTCCCAATGAGCAGTTCTTC CSALAGVPNEQFF
TRBJ2-1 TRBV6-5 TRBD2 NA TGTGCCAGCAGTTATCAGGCTAGCGGGGGGTTGTGGGATGGCAATGAGCAGTTCTTC CASSYQASGGLWDGNEQFF
TRBJ1-5 TRBV20-1 NA NA TGCAGTGCTATCCCCGGGGCATCTAGCAATCAGCCCCAGCATTTT CSAIPGASSNQPQHF
TRBJ2-7 TRBV27 TRBD1 few TGTGCCAGCAGTCCCAAGACAGGGCCCGCCTACGAGCAGTACTTC CASSPKTGPAYEQYF
TRBJ2-3 TRBV7-2 TRBD2 few TGTGCCAGCAGCGCGCGACTAGCGGGAGACCTCACAGATACGCAGTATTTT CASSARLAGDLTDTQYF
TRBJ1-1 TRBV20-1 NA many TGCAGTGCTAGAGATCCACAGGGAATTCTCTCCACTGAAGCTTTCTTT CSARDPQGILSTEAFF
TRBJ2-3 TRBV20-1 TRBD2 few TGCAGTGCTCCCGGGACTAGCGGGAGGGGAAGCACAGATACGCAGTATTTT CSAPGTSGRGSTDTQYF
TRBJ1-1 TRBV7-9 NA NA TGTGCCAGCAGCCGCCCGGGGGCGTTGGGCACTGAAGCTTTCTTT CASSRPGALGTEAFF
TRBJ2-3 TRBV20-1 NA NA TGCAGTGCTACCAAAGGACCTTTTACAGATACGCAGTATTTT CSATKGPFTDTQYF
TRBJ1-6 TRBV27 NA few TGTGCCAGCAGTCTTACCAGGGCCTATAATTCACCCCTCCACTTT CASSLTRAYNSPLHF
TRBJ2-1 TRBV24-1 TRBD2 few TGTGCCACCAGTGACTCACTAGCGGGAGAGGTGAAGTTCTTC CATSDSLAGEVKFF
TRBJ1-3 TRBV10-3 TRBD1 few TGTGCCATCAGGGACAGGGAGTTTGCTGGAAACACCATATATTTT CAIRDREFAGNTIYF
TRBJ1-1 TRBV5-1 TRBD1 few TGCGCCAGCAGCTTGGAGGGACAGCTGAACACTGAAGCTTTCTTT CASSLEGQLNTEAFF
TRBJ1-3 TRBV20-1 NA NA TGCAGTGCTAGAGGCACTTCTGGAAACACCATATATTTT CSARGTSGNTIYF
TRBJ1-5 TRBV6-5 NA few TGTGCCAGCAGTTACTCTTCCGGCCCAAATAGCAATCAGCCCCAGCATTTT CASSYSSGPNSNQPQHF
TRBJ1-2 TRBV7-2 NA many TGTGCCAGCAGTCAACAAAGAGGACAGACGACCTATGGCTACACCTTC CASSQQRGQTTYGYTF
TRBJ2-1 TRBV9 NA few TGTGCCAGCAGCGTAGCCGGCCCACGACCTAGGGGGGAGCAGTTCTTC CASSVAGPRPRGEQFF
TRBJ2-7 TRBV9 NA few TGTGCCAGCAGCGTAGTCCCAGACACTAACGAGCAGTACTTC CASSVVPDTNEQYF
TRBJ2-7 TRBV5-6 TRBD1 NA TGTGCCAGCAGCCCGTGGCTCAGGGGGCTAAGGGAGCAGTACTTC CASSPWLRGLREQYF
TRBJ1-1 TRBV12-3/TRBV12-4 TRBD1 few TGTGCCAGCAGTTTAAACAGGGGGAACACTGAAGCTTTCTTT CASSLNRGNTEAFF
TRBJ1-5 TRBV20-1 NA few TGCAGTGCTGCCCAGAATAGCAATCAGCCCCAGCATTTT CSAAQNSNQPQHF
TRBJ1-2 TRBV7-9 NA NA TGTGCCAGCAGCTTATTAAAGGATGGCTACACCTTC CASSLLKDGYTF
TRBJ1-2 TRBV4-3 NA few TGCGCCAGCAGCCAAGTCGGCAATAACTATGGCTACACCTTC CASSQVGNNYGYTF
TRBJ1-2 TRBV27 NA NA TGTGCCAGCAGTCACTTGGTCGGGGGTGGCTACACCTTC CASSHLVGGGYTF
TRBJ1-1 TRBV20-1 NA many TGCAGTGCTAGTATCCCCGGGAAGGGAAACACTGAAGCTTTCTTT CSASIPGKGNTEAFF
TRBJ1-2 TRBV6-1 NA few TGTGCCAGCAGTAGACAGTCTACTAAGGGTGGCTACACCTTC CASSRQSTKGGYTF
TRBJ1-6 TRBV4-3 NA few TGCGCCAGCAGCCAGGCTACGGGTGGACCCCTCCACTTT CASSQATGGPLHF
TRBJ2-1 TRBV18 TRBD1 NA TGTGCCAGCTCCGGACAGGGGTCGGCGGGCAATGAGCAGTTCTTC CASSGQGSAGNEQFF
TRBJ2-2 TRBV20-1 TRBD2 few TGCAGTGCTAGAAAGCGGGGGAACACCGGGGAGCTGTTTTTT CSARKRGNTGELFF
TRBJ1-6 TRBV6-1 TRBD1 few TGTGCCAGCAGTCAGCGAGGGGGCGGGAATTCACCCCTCCACTTT CASSQRGGGNSPLHF
TRBJ2-1 TRBV20-1 TRBD2 few TGCAGTGCTCCACCGGGACTAGCGGAGTCCTACAATGAGCAGTTCTTC CSAPPGLAESYNEQFF
TRBJ1-3 TRBV7-8 TRBD1 few TGTGCCAGCAGCTTTACAGGGGGCGCAAGTGGAAACACCATATATTTT CASSFTGGASGNTIYF
TRBJ1-5 TRBV6-1 NA few TGTGCCAGCAGTCAGGGACACCAAGTAGTGGGCAATCAGCCCCAGCATTTT CASSQGHQVVGNQPQHF
TRBJ2-7 TRBV18 NA few TGTGCCAGCTCACCACCGCAGAAGCCCTACGAGCAGTACTTC CASSPPQKPYEQYF